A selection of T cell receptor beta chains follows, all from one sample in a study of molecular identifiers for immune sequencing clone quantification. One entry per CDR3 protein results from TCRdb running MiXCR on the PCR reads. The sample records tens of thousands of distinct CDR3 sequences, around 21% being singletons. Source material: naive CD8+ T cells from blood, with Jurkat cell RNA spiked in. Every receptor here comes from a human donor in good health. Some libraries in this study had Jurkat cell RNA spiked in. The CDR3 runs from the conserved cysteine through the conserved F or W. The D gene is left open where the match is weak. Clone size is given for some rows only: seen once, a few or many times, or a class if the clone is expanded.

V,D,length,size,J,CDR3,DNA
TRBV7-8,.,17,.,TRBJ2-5,CASSLGGTIAVGGTQYF,TGTGCCAGCAGCTTAGGTGGGACCATCGCGGTTGGTGGGACCCAGTACTTC
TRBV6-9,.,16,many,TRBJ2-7,CASSYFGPQGTYEQYF,TGTGCCAGCAGTTATTTTGGCCCTCAAGGTACCTACGAGCAGTACTTC
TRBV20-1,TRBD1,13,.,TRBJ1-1,CSAGDRDHTEAFF,TGCAGTGCTGGGGACAGGGACCACACTGAAGCTTTCTTT
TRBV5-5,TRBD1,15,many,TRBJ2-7,CASSLGQGGTYEQYF,TGTGCCAGCAGCTTGGGACAGGGTGGGACCTACGAGCAGTACTTC
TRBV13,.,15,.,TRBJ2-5,CASGLRTIPQETQYF,TGTGCCAGCGGCTTACGCACCATCCCTCAAGAGACTCAGTACTTC
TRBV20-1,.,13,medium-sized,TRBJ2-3,CSAREMNTDTQYF,TGCAGTGCTAGAGAGATGAACACAGATACGCAGTATTTT
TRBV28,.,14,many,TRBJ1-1,CASSYTQYKSEAFF,TGTGCCAGCAGCTACACCCAATATAAATCTGAAGCTTTCTTT
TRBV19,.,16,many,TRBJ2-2,CASSIYPSSITGELFF,TGTGCCAGTAGTATATACCCTAGCTCAATCACCGGGGAGCTGTTTTTT
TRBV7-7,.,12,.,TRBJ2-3,CASSSNTDTQYF,TGTGCCAGCAGCAGCAACACAGATACGCAGTATTTT
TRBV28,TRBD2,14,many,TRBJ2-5,CATKTSGSPETQYF,TGTGCCACGAAGACTAGCGGGAGTCCAGAGACCCAGTACTTC
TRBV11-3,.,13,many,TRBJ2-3,CASSYTGTDTQYF,TGTGCCAGCAGCTACACCGGAACAGATACGCAGTATTTT
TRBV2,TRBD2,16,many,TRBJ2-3,CASSEVWTRGTDTQYF,TGTGCCAGCAGTGAAGTCTGGACTAGGGGCACAGATACGCAGTATTTT
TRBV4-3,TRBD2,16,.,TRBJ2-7,CASSQEMETSVYEQYF,TGCGCCAGCAGCCAAGAAATGGAGACTAGCGTGTACGAGCAGTACTTC
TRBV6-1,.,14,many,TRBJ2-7,CASTPVGGNYEQYF,TGTGCCAGCACCCCCGTTGGAGGGAATTACGAGCAGTACTTC
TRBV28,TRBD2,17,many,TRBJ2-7,CASSTPGTSGSWYEQYF,TGTGCCAGCAGCACCCCCGGGACTAGCGGGAGTTGGTACGAGCAGTACTTC
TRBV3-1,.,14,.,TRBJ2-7,CASSQDPSTYEQYF,TGTGCCAGCAGCCAAGATCCGTCAACCTACGAGCAGTACTTC
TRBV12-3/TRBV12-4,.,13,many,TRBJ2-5,CASSQPGVGTQYF,TGTGCCAGCAGCCAACCGGGGGTTGGGACCCAGTACTTC
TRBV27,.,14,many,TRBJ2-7,CASSPLQRWYEQYF,TGTGCCAGCAGCCCATTACAGAGGTGGTACGAGCAGTACTTC
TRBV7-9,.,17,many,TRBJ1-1,CASPPNGEQHGNTEAFF,TGTGCCAGCCCCCCGAACGGGGAGCAGCATGGGAACACTGAAGCTTTCTTT
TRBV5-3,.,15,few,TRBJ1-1,CASSSAFLWDTEAFF,TGTGCCAGCAGCTCCGCCTTCCTGTGGGACACTGAAGCTTTCTTT
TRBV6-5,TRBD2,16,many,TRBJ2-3,CASSTWPSGGTDTQYF,TGTGCCAGCTCCACATGGCCTAGCGGGGGCACAGATACGCAGTATTTT
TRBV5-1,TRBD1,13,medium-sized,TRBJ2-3,CATRTGASDTQYF,TGCGCCACCCGGACAGGGGCATCGGATACGCAGTATTTT
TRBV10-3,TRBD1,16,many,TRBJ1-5,CAISESLRDRVQPQHF,TGTGCCATCAGTGAGTCGCTCCGGGACAGGGTTCAGCCCCAGCATTTT
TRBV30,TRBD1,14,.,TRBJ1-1,CAWSRDRGFAETFF,TGTGCCTGGAGTAGGGACAGGGGGTTTGCTGAAACTTTCTTT
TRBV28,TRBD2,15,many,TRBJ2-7,CASRPGLAPTYEQYF,TGTGCCAGCCGCCCCGGACTAGCGCCTACCTACGAGCAGTACTTC
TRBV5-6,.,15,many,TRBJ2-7,CASSLEQGLLREQYF,TGTGCCAGCAGCTTGGAGCAGGGTCTATTGCGAGAGCAGTACTTC
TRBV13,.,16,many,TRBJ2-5,CASSPSLGELGETQYF,TGTGCCAGCAGCCCGTCTCTAGGAGAATTAGGAGAGACCCAGTACTTC
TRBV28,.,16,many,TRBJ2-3,CASSSAGTTSTDTQYF,TGTGCCAGCAGTTCAGCCGGGACGACTAGCACAGATACGCAGTATTTT
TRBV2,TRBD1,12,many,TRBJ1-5,CASGKGAQPQHF,TGTGCCAGCGGGAAGGGGGCTCAGCCCCAGCATTTT
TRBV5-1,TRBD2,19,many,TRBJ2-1,CASSPPRTGSGRALDEQFF,TGCGCCAGCAGCCCTCCACGGACAGGGAGCGGGAGGGCCCTCGATGAGCAGTTCTTC
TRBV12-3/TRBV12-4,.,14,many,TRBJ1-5,CASSWTDSNQPQHF,TGTGCCAGCAGCTGGACCGATAGCAATCAGCCCCAGCATTTT
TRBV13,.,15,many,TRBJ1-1,CASSLGPLATQEAFF,TGTGCCAGCAGCTTAGGCCCCCTGGCGACCCAGGAAGCTTTCTTT
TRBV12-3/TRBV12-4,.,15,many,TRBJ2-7,CASSGTGTGTYEQYF,TGTGCCAGCAGTGGTACCGGGACTGGAACCTACGAGCAGTACTTC
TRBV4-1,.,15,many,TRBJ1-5,CASSQVWGLRQPQHF,TGCGCCAGCAGCCAAGTGTGGGGTCTTCGTCAGCCCCAGCATTTT
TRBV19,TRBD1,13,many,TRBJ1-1,CASRQGLATEAFF,TGTGCCAGCAGACAGGGGTTGGCCACTGAAGCTTTCTTT
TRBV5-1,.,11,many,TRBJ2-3,CASGTLDTQYF,TGCGCCTCAGGGACCCTGGATACGCAGTATTTT
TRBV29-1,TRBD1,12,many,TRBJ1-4,CSVAGGTEKLFF,TGCAGCGTTGCAGGGGGAACTGAAAAACTGTTTTTT
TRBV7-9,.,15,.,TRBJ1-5,CASSVSGTSTDTQHF,TGTGCCAGCAGCGTCAGCGGGACTAGCACAGATACGCAGCATTTT
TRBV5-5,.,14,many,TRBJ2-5,CASSLVGQQETQYF,TGTGCCAGCAGCTTGGTGGGCCAGCAAGAGACCCAGTACTTC
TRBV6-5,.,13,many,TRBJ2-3,CASSFSSTDTQYF,TGTGCCAGCAGTTTCTCCAGCACAGATACGCAGTATTTT
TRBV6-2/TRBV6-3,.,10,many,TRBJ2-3,CASATDTQYF,TGTGCCAGCGCTACAGATACGCAGTATTTT
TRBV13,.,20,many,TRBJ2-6,CASSNNKGRLLSSGANVLTF,TGTGCCAGCAGCAATAATAAGGGGCGTCTCTTATCCTCTGGGGCCAACGTCCTGACTTTC
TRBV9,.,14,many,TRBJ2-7,CASSPPRVPHEQYF,TGTGCCAGCAGCCCCCCCCGTGTCCCCCACGAGCAGTACTTC
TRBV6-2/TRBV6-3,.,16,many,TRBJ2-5,CASSEHQGLRLQTQYF,TGTGCCAGCAGTGAGCACCAGGGCCTCCGGTTGCAGACCCAGTACTTC
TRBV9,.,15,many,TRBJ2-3,CASSVVASVTDTQYF,TGTGCCAGCAGCGTAGTGGCTAGCGTCACAGATACGCAGTATTTT
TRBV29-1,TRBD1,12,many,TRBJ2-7,CSGRTGSYEQYF,TGCAGCGGCCGGACAGGAAGTTACGAGCAGTACTTC
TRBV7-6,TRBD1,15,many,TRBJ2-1,CASSPTGGRYNEQFF,TGTGCCAGCAGCCCCACAGGGGGCAGGTACAATGAGCAGTTCTTC
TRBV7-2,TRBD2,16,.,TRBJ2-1,CASSLPLAGGPDEQFF,TGTGCCAGCAGCTTACCCCTAGCGGGGGGGCCGGATGAGCAGTTCTTC
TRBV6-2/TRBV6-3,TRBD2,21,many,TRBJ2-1,CASSLNLLAGGPADLHNEQFF,TGTGCCAGCAGCCTAAACTTACTAGCGGGAGGGCCCGCGGATCTGCACAATGAGCAGTTCTTC
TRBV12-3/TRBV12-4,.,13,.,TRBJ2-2,CASSLDSTGELFF,TGTGCCAGCAGTTTAGACAGCACCGGGGAGCTGTTTTTT
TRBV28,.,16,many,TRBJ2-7,CASSSRRTPSSYEQYF,TGTGCCAGCAGTTCCCGTAGGACACCGAGCTCCTACGAGCAGTACTTC
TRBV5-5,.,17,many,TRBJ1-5,CASSLAGATGLNQPQHF,TGTGCCAGCAGCTTGGCCGGTGCTACAGGACTGAATCAGCCCCAGCATTTT
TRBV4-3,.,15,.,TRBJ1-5,CASSRTGTSNQPQHF,TGCGCCAGCAGCCGAACCGGGACGAGCAATCAGCCCCAGCATTTT